This entry lists 14 T cell receptor beta chains sequenced from one sample in a study of shared clonotypes between healthy human individuals. Clones were sequenced by immunoSEQ multiplex PCR, and TCRdb holds only the in-frame ones, with some missing. The sample has 650,000 to 800,000 clones, just under 75% seen once. Sequenced: memory CD4+ T cells sorted from blood. Indicated subset: CD45RA-negative fraction. The receptors stem from a woman aged 25 to 39 in good health.

This clone was seen repeatedly, ten times or more. V usage is TRBV28 and J usage is TRBJ1-2, with no clear D. V dropped 4 bases and J dropped 7 bases, with 7 bases sitting between them. The CDR3 sequence is 11 residues long. Per the germline V gene, CDR1 is MDHEN and CDR2 is SYDVKM. The CDR3 sequence: CASSSGFGYTF. In DNA, the CDR3 is TGTGCCAGCAGTTCCGGGTTTGGCTACACCTTC.

The chain employs TRBV6-1 and TRBJ2-4, with a weak D call TRBD1 (6 bases). The V end lost 3 bases, the J end lost 12 bases, and 15 bases lay between the germline ends. Germline CDR1 is MNHNS and CDR2 is SASEGT. The CDR3 sequence is 13 residues long. The CDR3 nucleotides are TGTGCCAGCAGTGAGGTGGGACAACTCACTCAGTACTTC. Protein: CASSEVGQLTQYF.

This clone was seen just once. The chain employs TRBV7-9 and TRBJ2-3, with a possible D match to TRBD2 (5 bases). Germline loops: CDR1 SEHNR, CDR2 FQNEAQ (reference sequence). With 2 bases removed from V and 4 bases from J, the gap between germline ends came to 13 bases. The CDR3 extends over 15 amino acids. CDR3 amino acids: CASSLRRVAADTQYF. CDR3 bases: TGTGCCAGCAGCTTACGGCGGGTAGCTGCAGATACGCAGTATTTT.

This clone was detected once. The chain has TRBV11-2 and TRBJ2-7, with 13 bases matching TRBD2. CDR1 and CDR2 (germline): SGHAT, FQNNGV. V dropped 4 bases and J dropped 5; count of bases not matched to a gene: 5. The CDR3 is made up of 15 amino acids. CDR3 DNA sequence: TGTGCCAGCAGCTCACGACTAGCGGGAGGTAACGAGCAGTACTTC. Translation: CASSSRLAGGNEQYF.

The genes are TRBV5-6 and TRBJ2-5; the D call may be TRBD1 or TRBD2 (6 bases each). This CDR3 is built from 14 residues. Trimming took off 5 bases at V and 5 bases at J, with 16 bases between the two ends. CDR1 is SGHDT, CDR2 YYEEEE, per germline. The CDR3: CASSYPRGRETQYF. The CDR3 DNA is TGTGCCAGCAGTTACCCCCGGGGGCGGGAGACCCAGTACTTC.

The chain joins TRBV18 to TRBJ2-3, with D possibly matching TRBD1 (5 bases). The CDR3 totals 15 residues. Trimming cost V 3 bases and J 0 bases, with 10 bases left between them. Germline values: CDR1 KGHSH, CDR2 LQKENI. CDR3 nucleotide sequence: TGTGCCAGCTCACCCAGGGTCTATAGCACAGATACGCAGTATTTT. Translated: CASSPRVYSTDTQYF.

CDR3 protein: CASRVPGLAYEQYF. CDR3 coding DNA: TGTGCCAGCAGAGTACCGGGACTAGCTTACGAGCAGTACTTC. The rearrangement uses TRBV28 and TRBJ2-7; 9 positions match TRBD2. The V gene's germline CDR1 is MDHEN and CDR2 SYDVKM. Germline trimming cut 6 bases from V and 4 bases from J; bases unmatched to any gene: 7. The CDR3 totals 14 residues.

The gene calls are TRBV18 and TRBJ2-7, with a possible D match to TRBD1 (7 bases). CDR3 length: 14 residues. Germline CDR1 is KGHSH and CDR2 is LQKENI. With 2 bases removed from V and 6 bases from J, the gap between germline ends came to 14 bases. The CDR3 loop reads CASSPGWQGGEQYF. The CDR3, as DNA: TGTGCCAGCTCACCAGGGTGGCAGGGGGGCGAGCAGTACTTC.

This clone was seen more than once but under ten times. The chain joins TRBV10-3 to TRBJ1-5; no clear D gene. Trimming cost V 4 bases and J 4 bases, with 8 bases left between them. Germline CDR1 and CDR2: ENHRY and SYGVKD. The length of the CDR3 is 13 residues. CDR3 coding DNA: TGTGCCATCAGTGGGTCCCTTAATCAGCCCCAGCATTTT. It specifies CAISGSLNQPQHF.

This chain uses TRBV6-1 with TRBJ1-4; D unclear. Germline lookup yields CDR1 MNHNS and CDR2 SASEGT. CDR3 length equals 13 residues. V was clipped by 9 bases and J by 4 bases, with 12 bases between them. The CDR3 region has the DNA TGTGCCAGTCGGAGGGCGTTTAATGAAAAACTGTTTTTT. It is translated as CASRRAFNEKLFF.

The rearrangement joins TRBV30 to TRBJ2-4, with 13 nucleotides matching TRBD2. Per the germline V gene, CDR1 is GTSNPN and CDR2 is SVGIG (reference sequence). The CDR3 has 14 residues. V shed 2 bases, J shed 8 bases, and the junction held 3 bases outside the gene matches. The CDR3 sequence is CAWSITSGRDIQYF. The CDR3 nucleotides read TGTGCCTGGAGTATCACTAGCGGGAGGGACATTCAGTACTTC.

This chain joins TRBV27 and TRBJ1-2; a possible D gene is TRBD1 (5 bases). Trimming pared 5 bases from V and 4 bases from J, leaving 17 bases between. The CDR3 sequence is 15 residues long. CDR1 and CDR2 from the germline V gene are MNHEY and SMNVEV (reference sequence). CDR3 sequence (DNA): TGTGCCAGCAGTCCGGGACCATCCTGGACCTATGGCTACACCTTC. Its protein product is CASSPGPSWTYGYTF.

The chain recombines TRBV7-2 with TRBJ2-7, with D perhaps matching TRBD2 (5 bases). There are 16 residues in the CDR3. Per the germline V gene, CDR1 is SGHTA and CDR2 is FQGNSA. The germline V and J ends were trimmed by 1 base and 2 bases, with 15 bases remaining between them. CDR3 nucleotides: TGTGCCAGCAGCTTAGAACTAGGAGGCTCGACCTACGAGCAGTACTTC. This sequence encodes CASSLELGGSTYEQYF. Full variable domain (missing parts from reference TRBV7-2 and TRBJ2-7): GAGVSQSPSNKVTEKGKDVELRCDPISGHTALYWYRQSLGQGLEFLIYFQGNSAPDKSGLPSDRFSAERTGGSVSTLTIQRTQQEDSAVYLCASSLELGGSTYEQYFGPGTRLTVT.

V gene TRBV28 combines with J gene TRBJ2-7; unclear D gene. The germline V gene has CDR1 MDHEN and CDR2 SYDVKM. Trimming took 4 bases from V and 0 from J, leaving 7 bases between them. This CDR3 has 13 amino acids. CDR3 protein: CASSSWDSYEQYF. The CDR3 coding sequence is TGTGCCAGCAGTTCTTGGGACTCCTACGAGCAGTACTTC.